Below, 17 T cell receptor beta chains from the same sample are listed, as sequenced in a study of OX40 agonist ivuxolimab in advanced cancers. Profiling relied on immunoSEQ multiplex PCR, and the TCRdb table lists in-frame clones only, not all of them. The sample yields fewer than 55,000 clones, roughly 77% seen once. The starting material was CD4+ or CD8+ T cells sorted from blood, obtained in a trial of the OX40 agonist ivuxolimab. The receptors originated from an adult with an advanced solid tumor such as melanoma, head and neck, liver or kidney cancer.

The chain is built from TRBV10-1 and TRBJ1-3, with D possibly being TRBD1 (5 bases). The V end was cut by 7 bases, the J end by 0 bases, with 13 bases between. CDR1 and CDR2 from the germline V gene are WNHNN and SYGVQD (reference sequence). CDR3 size: 15 residues. In nucleotides, the CDR3 is TGCGCCAGCAACTTCGGGGCTGTCTCTGGAAACACCATATATTTT. This translates into CASNFGAVSGNTIYF.

This clone counts as medium-sized (0.01 to 0.1%). The chain combines TRBV7-2 with TRBJ2-1, with D possibly TRBD1 on 5 matching bases. The V end was cut by 1 base, the J end by 5 bases, with 12 bases between. Germline lookup yields CDR1 SGHTA and CDR2 FQGNSA. The CDR3 is made up of 15 amino acids. The DNA of the CDR3 is TGTGCCAGCAGCTTAGTAGTGACAGCTAACAATGAGCAGTTCTTC. It is translated as CASSLVVTANNEQFF.

This clone appeared a few times. The CDR3 sequence is CASSYSAGGISYEQYF. The CDR3 DNA reads as TGTGCCAGCAGTTACTCGGCAGGGGGCATCTCCTACGAGCAGTACTTC. The chain recombines TRBV6-5 with TRBJ2-7; 8 positions match TRBD1. The CDR3 consists of 16 residues. V shed 0 bases, J shed 0 bases, and the junction held 4 bases outside the gene matches. From germline, CDR1 is MNHEY and CDR2 SVGAGI.

In its sample, this clone was seen once. The gene calls are TRBV5-6 and TRBJ2-7; D not resolved. The CDR3 runs 15 residues. V was shortened by 3 bases and J by 2 bases, with 15 bases between the two germline ends. Germline CDR1 and CDR2: SGHDT and YYEEEE. CDR3: CASSWRLGVAYEQYF. The CDR3 DNA sequence: TGTGCCAGCAGCTGGCGACTTGGAGTCGCCTACGAGCAGTACTTC. Full variable domain (missing parts from reference TRBV5-6 and TRBJ2-7): DAGVTQSPTHLIKTRGQQVTLRCSPKSGHDTVSWYQQALGQGPQFIFQYYEEEERQRGNFPDRFSGHQFPNYSSELNVNALLLGDSALYLCASSWRLGVAYEQYFGPGTRLTVT.

This clone came up once. The rearrangement links TRBV5-4 to TRBJ2-1; D assignment may be TRBD1 or TRBD2 (7 bases each). This CDR3 contains 18 residues. V lost 3 bases and J lost 3, with 22 bases in between. Germline assignment: CDR1 SGHNT and CDR2 YYREEE (reference sequence). CDR3 in amino acids: CASSSKGGGGISYNEQFF. CDR3 nucleotide sequence: TGTGCCAGCAGCTCCAAGGGGGGAGGGGGCATTAGCTACAATGAGCAGTTCTTC.

By sample share, this clone is medium-sized. The rearrangement uses TRBV5-1 and TRBJ2-7, with a possible D match to TRBD2 (6 bases). The CDR3 is made up of 13 amino acids. V dropped 3 bases and J dropped 1 base, with 8 bases sitting between them. CDR1 is SGHRS, CDR2 YFSETQ, per germline. The CDR3 bases are TGCGCCAGCAGCTGGACTAAATCCTACGAGCAGTACTTC. Translated: CASSWTKSYEQYF.

This chain joins TRBV5-1 and TRBJ2-1, with 7 bases matching TRBD2. The trim removed 5 bases at V and 6 bases at J, leaving 8 bases unmatched. The CDR3 runs to 14 residues. CDR1 is SGHRS, CDR2 YFSETQ, per germline. The CDR3: CASSPTTSSNEQFF. The CDR3 coding sequence is TGCGCCAGCAGTCCAACGACTAGCTCCAATGAGCAGTTCTTC.

The chain combines TRBV2 with TRBJ1-2, with D hard to call. This CDR3 region has 12 residues. Deletions cut 7 bases from V and 2 bases from J, with 8 bases between. Germline V CDR1 and CDR2: SNHLY, FYNNEI. The CDR3 bases are TGTGCCAGCAACGAAGTCAACTATGGCTACACCTTC. Its protein is CASNEVNYGYTF.

This chain joins TRBV23-1 and TRBJ2-7; D may be TRBD2 (5 bases). TRBV23-1 is designated an ORF whose function remains uncertain. The germline V and J ends were trimmed by 6 bases and 9 bases, with 9 bases remaining between them. CDR3 length: 10 amino acids. The CDR3: CASRGRRQYF. DNA for the CDR3: TGCGCCAGCAGGGGGAGAAGGCAGTACTTC.

This clone was detected only once. The V and J genes are TRBV5-1 and TRBJ1-1; no reliable D call. This CDR3 is built from 14 residues. The germline V gene has CDR1 SGHRS and CDR2 YFSETQ. Trimming removed 4 bases from V and 0 bases from J, with 10 bases in between. The CDR3, as DNA: TGCGCCAGCAGCACGGACGGTGTGAACACTGAAGCTTTCTTT. Translating gives CASSTDGVNTEAFF.

J is TRBJ1-3 and V is TRBV18; D not certain. The V end was cut by 2 bases, the J end by 7 bases, with 9 bases between. The germline CDR1 and CDR2 sequences are KGHSH and LQKENI. The CDR3 loop spans 13 amino acids. The CDR3 region is CASSPGVRNTIYF. The CDR3 DNA sequence: TGTGCCAGCTCACCAGGGGTACGGAACACCATATATTTT.

Points on this clone: At one boundary the junction diverges from the germline segment, which might be a read error. The J gene is TRBJ2-2, the V gene TRBV10-2; 11 nucleotides align to TRBD2. The CDR3 is 15 residues long. Germline V gene lookup returns CDR1 WSHSY and CDR2 SAAADI. The CDR3 sequence is CARSEGTSGTGELFF. For the CDR3, the DNA is TGCGCCAGAAGTGAAGGGACTAGCGGCACCGGGGAGCTGTTTTTT.

J is TRBJ1-1 and V is TRBV10-2; D remains ambiguous. Germline V gene sequence: CDR1 WSHSY, CDR2 SAAADI. Trimming pared 3 bases from V and 5 bases from J, leaving 10 bases between. The CDR3 extends over 13 amino acids. DNA for the CDR3: TGCGCCAGCAGTGAAAAGGGCGCGACTGAAGCTTTCTTT. Translated, it gives CASSEKGATEAFF.

This chain connects TRBV5-1 to TRBJ2-7; 8 nucleotides match TRBD1. The CDR3 covers 15 residues. Trimming took 6 bases from V and 3 from J; bases not matched to a gene: 11. Germline V gene sequence: CDR1 SGHRS, CDR2 YFSETQ. This chain's CDR3 is CASTRDRGTNYEQYF. The DNA of the CDR3 is TGCGCCAGCACCCGAGACAGGGGTACAAACTACGAGCAGTACTTC.

In DNA, the CDR3 is TGTGCCAGCTCACCAGGGCAGGGGGTGTACGAGCAGTACTTC. Residues: CASSPGQGVYEQYF. The V gene is TRBV18, the J gene TRBJ2-7; 7 positions match TRBD1. This CDR3 spans 14 amino acids. The germline gives CDR1 KGHSH, CDR2 LQKENI. Trimming at V came to 2 bases and at J to 4 bases, leaving 5 bases not matched to a gene.

CDR3 in DNA: TGTGCCAGCTCAGTAACAGGGACAGCGAACACCGGGGAGCTGTTTTTT. As protein: CASSVTGTANTGELFF. The V gene is TRBV27, the J gene TRBJ2-2, with 7 bases matching TRBD1. The germline V gene has CDR1 MNHEY and CDR2 SMNVEV (reference sequence). The J segment lost 0 bases and the V segment lost 8 bases, leaving 9 bases of the junction unmatched. The length of the CDR3 is 16 residues.

The chain couples TRBV7-9 to TRBJ2-7, with 16 bases fitting TRBD2. V dropped 0 bases and J dropped 6; count of bases not matched to a gene: 8. This CDR3 comprises 18 residues. Germline V lookup: CDR1 SEHNR, CDR2 FQNEAQ (reference sequence). CDR3 DNA: TGTGCCAGCAGCTTAGCCAGGGGACTAGCGGGGGGGCCGTTCGAGCAGTACTTC. Encoded protein: CASSLARGLAGGPFEQYF.